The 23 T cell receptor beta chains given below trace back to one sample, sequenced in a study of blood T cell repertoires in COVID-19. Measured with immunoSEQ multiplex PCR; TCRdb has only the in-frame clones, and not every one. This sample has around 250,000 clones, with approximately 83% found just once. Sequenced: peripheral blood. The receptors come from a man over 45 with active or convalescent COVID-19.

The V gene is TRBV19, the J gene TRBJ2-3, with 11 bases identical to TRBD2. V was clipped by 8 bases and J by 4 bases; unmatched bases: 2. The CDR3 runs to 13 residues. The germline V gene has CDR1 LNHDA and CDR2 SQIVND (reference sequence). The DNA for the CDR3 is TGTGCCAGTCTTAGCGGGGGGGCAGATACGCAGTATTTT. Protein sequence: CASLSGGADTQYF.

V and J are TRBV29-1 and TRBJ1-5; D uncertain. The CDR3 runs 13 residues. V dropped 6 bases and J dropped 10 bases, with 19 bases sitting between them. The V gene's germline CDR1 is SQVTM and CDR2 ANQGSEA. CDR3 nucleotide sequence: TGCAGCGTAACCACTAGGGTCGGAGGCCCCCAGCATTTT. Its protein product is CSVTTRVGGPQHF. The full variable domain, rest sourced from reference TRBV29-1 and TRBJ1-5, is SAVISQKPSRDICQRGTSLTIQCQVDSQVTMMFWYRQQPGQSLTLIATANQGSEATYESGFVIDKFPISRPNLTFSTLTVSNMSPEDSSIYLCSVTTRVGGPQHFGDGTRLSIL.

CDR3 nucleotide sequence: TGTGCCAGCCTCGGGACTAGCGGTCGGGAGCAGTTCTTC. This sequence encodes CASLGTSGREQFF. The rearrangement uses TRBV5-6 and TRBJ2-1, with 11 bases aligning to TRBD2. The CDR3 is 13 amino acids. Germline V lookup: CDR1 SGHDT, CDR2 YYEEEE. J lost 10 bases, V lost 7 bases, and 7 bases had no gene match.

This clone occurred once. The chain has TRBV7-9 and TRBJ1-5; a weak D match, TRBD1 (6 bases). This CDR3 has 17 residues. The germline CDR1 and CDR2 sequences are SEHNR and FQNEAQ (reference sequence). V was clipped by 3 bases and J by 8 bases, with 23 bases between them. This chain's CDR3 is CASSLGGGLGAREPQHF. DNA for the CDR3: TGTGCCAGCAGCTTGGGGGGGGGACTGGGGGCTCGAGAGCCCCAGCATTTT.

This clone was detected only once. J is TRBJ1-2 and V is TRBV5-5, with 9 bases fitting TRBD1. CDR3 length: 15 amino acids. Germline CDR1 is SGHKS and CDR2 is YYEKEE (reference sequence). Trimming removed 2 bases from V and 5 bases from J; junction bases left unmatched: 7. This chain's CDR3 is CASSFSGQGRYGYTF. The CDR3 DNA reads TGTGCCAGCAGCTTCTCGGGACAGGGAAGGTATGGCTACACCTTC.

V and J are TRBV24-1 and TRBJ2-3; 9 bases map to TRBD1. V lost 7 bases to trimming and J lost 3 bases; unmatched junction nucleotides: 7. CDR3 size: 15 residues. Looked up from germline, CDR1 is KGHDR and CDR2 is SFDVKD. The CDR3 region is CATSTRDRATDTQYF. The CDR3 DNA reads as TGTGCCACCAGCACCCGGGACAGGGCTACAGATACGCAGTATTTT.

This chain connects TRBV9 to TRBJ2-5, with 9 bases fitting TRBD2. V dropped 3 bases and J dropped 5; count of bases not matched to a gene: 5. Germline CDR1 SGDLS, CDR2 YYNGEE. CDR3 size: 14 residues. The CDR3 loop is CASSGVAGVETQYF. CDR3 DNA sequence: TGTGCCAGCAGCGGGGTAGCGGGGGTGGAGACCCAGTACTTC.

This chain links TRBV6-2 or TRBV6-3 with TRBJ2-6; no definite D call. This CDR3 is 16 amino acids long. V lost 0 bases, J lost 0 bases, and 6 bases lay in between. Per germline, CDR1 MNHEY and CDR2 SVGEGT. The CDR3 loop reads CASSYSPLSGANVLTF. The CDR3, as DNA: TGTGCCAGCAGTTACTCCCCCCTCTCTGGGGCCAACGTCCTGACTTTC.

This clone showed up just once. The CDR3 loop reads CATVQGETQYF. The DNA for the CDR3 is TGTGCCACCGTACAGGGGGAGACCCAGTACTTC. This sequence joins TRBV19 and TRBJ2-5; TRBD1 matches 7 bases. Germline-derived CDR1 and CDR2 are LNHDA and SQIVND (reference sequence). The CDR3 consists of 11 residues. Trimming at V came to 10 bases and at J to 5 bases, leaving 4 bases not matched to a gene.

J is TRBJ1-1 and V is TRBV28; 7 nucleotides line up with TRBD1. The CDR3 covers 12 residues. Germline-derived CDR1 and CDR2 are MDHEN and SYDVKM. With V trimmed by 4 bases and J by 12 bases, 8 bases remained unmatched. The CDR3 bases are TGTGCCAGCAGTTCGTTGGACAGGCGAACTTTCTTT. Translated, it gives CASSSLDRRTFF.

As DNA, the CDR3 is TGTGCCAGCAGTGAAACAGGGCTAGTCTACGAGCAGTACTTC. Protein sequence: CASSETGLVYEQYF. V usage is TRBV25-1 and J usage is TRBJ2-7, with a weak D call TRBD1 (6 bases). CDR3 length: 14 amino acids. V was cut by 2 bases and J by 3 bases, with 11 bases left in between. Germline-derived CDR1 and CDR2 are MGHDK and SYGVNS.

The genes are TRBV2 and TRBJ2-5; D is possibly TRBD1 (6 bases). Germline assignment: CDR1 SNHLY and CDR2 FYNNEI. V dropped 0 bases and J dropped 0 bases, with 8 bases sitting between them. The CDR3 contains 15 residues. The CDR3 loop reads CASSEARTDQETQYF. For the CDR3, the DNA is TGTGCCAGCAGTGAAGCGCGGACAGACCAAGAGACCCAGTACTTC.

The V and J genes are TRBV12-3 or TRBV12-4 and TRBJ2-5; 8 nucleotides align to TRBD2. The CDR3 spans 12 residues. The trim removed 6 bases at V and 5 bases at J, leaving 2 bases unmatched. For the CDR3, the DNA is TGTGCCAGCAGCCGACTAGCGGAGACCCAGTACTTC. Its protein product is CASSRLAETQYF.

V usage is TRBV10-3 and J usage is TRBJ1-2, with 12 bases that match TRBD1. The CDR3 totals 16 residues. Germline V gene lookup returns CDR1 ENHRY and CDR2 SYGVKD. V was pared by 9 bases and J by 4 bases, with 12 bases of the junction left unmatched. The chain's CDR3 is CAMTPGQGAFGYGYTF. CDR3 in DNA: TGTGCCATGACCCCGGGACAGGGGGCATTTGGCTATGGCTACACCTTC.

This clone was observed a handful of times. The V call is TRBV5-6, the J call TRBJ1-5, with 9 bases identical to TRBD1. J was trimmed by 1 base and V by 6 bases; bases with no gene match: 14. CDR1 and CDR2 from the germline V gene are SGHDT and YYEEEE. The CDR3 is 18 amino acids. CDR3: CASTIGGQGFSSNQPQHF. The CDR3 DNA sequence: TGTGCCAGCACCATCGGCGGACAGGGGTTCAGCAGCAATCAGCCCCAGCATTTT.

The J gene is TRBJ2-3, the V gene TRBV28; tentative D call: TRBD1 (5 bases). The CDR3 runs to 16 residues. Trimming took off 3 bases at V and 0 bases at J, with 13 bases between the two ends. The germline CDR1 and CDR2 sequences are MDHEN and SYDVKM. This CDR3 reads CASSLPGQTSTDTQYF. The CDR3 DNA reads TGTGCCAGCAGTTTGCCTGGACAAACTAGCACAGATACGCAGTATTTT.

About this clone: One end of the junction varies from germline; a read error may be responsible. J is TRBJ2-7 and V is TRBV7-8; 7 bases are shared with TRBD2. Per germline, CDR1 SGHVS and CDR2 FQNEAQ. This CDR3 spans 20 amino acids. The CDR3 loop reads CATSKETSTGSLLYPYEQYF. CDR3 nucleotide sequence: TGTGCCACCAGCAAGGAGACTAGCACGGGATCCCTCCTTTACCCCTACGAGCAGTACTTC.

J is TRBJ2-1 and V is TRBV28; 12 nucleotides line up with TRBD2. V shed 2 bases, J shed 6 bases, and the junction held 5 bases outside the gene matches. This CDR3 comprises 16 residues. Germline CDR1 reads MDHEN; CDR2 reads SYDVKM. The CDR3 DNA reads TGTGCCAGCAGTTTAAGGACTAGCGGGGCTAGCAATGAGCAGTTCTTC. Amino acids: CASSLRTSGASNEQFF.

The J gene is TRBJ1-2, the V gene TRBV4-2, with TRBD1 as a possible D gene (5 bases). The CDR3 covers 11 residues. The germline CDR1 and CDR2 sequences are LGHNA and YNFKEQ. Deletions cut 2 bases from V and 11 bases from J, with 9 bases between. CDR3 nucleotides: TGTGCCAGCAGCCAACAGGGCGTTTACACCTTC. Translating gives CASSQQGVYTF.

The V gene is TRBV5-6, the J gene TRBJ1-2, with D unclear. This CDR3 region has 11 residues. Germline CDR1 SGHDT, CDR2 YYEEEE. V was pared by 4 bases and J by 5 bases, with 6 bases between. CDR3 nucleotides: TGTGCCAGCAGCGAGCTATATGGCTACACCTTC. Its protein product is CASSELYGYTF.

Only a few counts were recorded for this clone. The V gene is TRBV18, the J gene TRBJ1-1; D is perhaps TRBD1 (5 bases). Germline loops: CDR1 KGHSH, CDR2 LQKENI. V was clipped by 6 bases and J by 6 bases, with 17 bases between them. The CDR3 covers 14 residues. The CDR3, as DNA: TGTGCCAGCTCCGAACCACCACAGGATCCTGAAGCTTTCTTT. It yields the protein CASSEPPQDPEAFF.

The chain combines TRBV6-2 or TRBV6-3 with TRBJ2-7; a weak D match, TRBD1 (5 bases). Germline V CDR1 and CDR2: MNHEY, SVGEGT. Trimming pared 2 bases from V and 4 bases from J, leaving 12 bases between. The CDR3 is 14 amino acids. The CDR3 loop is CASSYGAGFYEQYF. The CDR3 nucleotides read TGTGCCAGCAGTTACGGGGCAGGATTTTACGAGCAGTACTTC.

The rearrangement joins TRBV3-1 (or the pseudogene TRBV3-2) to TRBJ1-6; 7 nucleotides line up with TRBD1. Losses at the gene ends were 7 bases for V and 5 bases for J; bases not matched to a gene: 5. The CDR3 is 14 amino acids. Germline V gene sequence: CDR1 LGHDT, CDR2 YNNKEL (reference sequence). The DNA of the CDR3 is TGTGCCAGCACGACAGGGATCAATAATTCACCCCTCCACTTT. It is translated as CASTTGINNSPLHF.